This is a list of T cell receptor beta chains from one sample in a study of technical replicates of blood from a few donors. TCRdb keeps only in-frame clones here, not all; method: immunoSEQ multiplex PCR. The table has fewer than 90,000 clones, 89% seen once; the top ten hold 0.41%. Source material: T cells isolated from PBMCs. The receptors stem from a human donor in good health. The CDR3 runs from the conserved cysteine through the conserved F or W. D genes are given only for firm matches. Not every row has a clone size; where given, it reads once, few, many or a size class.

D,V,J,size,DNA,CDR3
-,TRBV29-1,TRBJ2-3,-,TGCAGCGTCCCCGGGACTCAAGGGACAGATACGCAGTATTTT,CSVPGTQGTDTQYF
TRBD1,TRBV5-5,TRBJ2-7,-,TGTGCCAGCAGGTTGGATAGGACAGGGTCTCTCGAGCAGTACTTC,CASRLDRTGSLEQYF
TRBD1,TRBV28,TRBJ1-4,-,TGTGCCTCCCGACAGGGGGATGAAAAACTGTTTTTT,CASRQGDEKLFF
-,TRBV10-3,TRBJ2-2,few,TGTGCCATCAGTGACCGGACTAACACCGGGGAGCTGTTTTTT,CAISDRTNTGELFF
TRBD2,TRBV7-2,TRBJ2-3,-,TGTGCCAGCAGCCCTAGCGGGACTAGCGGCACAGATACGCAGTATTTT,CASSPSGTSGTDTQYF
-,TRBV7-9,TRBJ1-3,-,TGTGCCAGCACAATCAGTGGAAACACCATATATTTT,CASTISGNTIYF
-,TRBV9,TRBJ1-5,-,TGTGCCAGCAGCGGCGGACTAAATAGCAATCAGCCCCAGCATTTT,CASSGGLNSNQPQHF
TRBD1,TRBV7-9,TRBJ1-5,-,TGTGCCAGCAGCCCACAGGGGGCAAACCAGCCCCAGCATTTT,CASSPQGANQPQHF
-,TRBV6-1,TRBJ2-2,-,TGTGCCAGCAGTGACCCAGGGTCATCCACCGGGGAGCTGTTTTTT,CASSDPGSSTGELFF
TRBD2,TRBV9,TRBJ2-2,-,TGTGCCAGCAGCCCATTCCGGACTAGCGGGAACACCGGGGAGCTGTTTTTT,CASSPFRTSGNTGELFF
-,TRBV7-9,TRBJ2-2,-,TGTGCCAGCAGCTTAGTTGGAGGCACCGGGGAGCTGTTTTTT,CASSLVGGTGELFF
TRBD1,TRBV28,TRBJ2-6,-,TGTGCCAGCAGTTCAAAGACAGGGAAGAGAGGGGCCAACGTCCTGACTTTC,CASSSKTGKRGANVLTF
TRBD1,TRBV6-1,TRBJ2-7,-,TGTGCCAGCGGACAGGGGTCCTACGAGCAGTACTTC,CASGQGSYEQYF
TRBD1,TRBV29-1,TRBJ1-1,-,TGCAGCGTTGACCGGGGACAGGCCTACACTGAAGCTTTCTTT,CSVDRGQAYTEAFF
TRBD1,TRBV10-3,TRBJ2-2,-,TGTGCCATCAGTGAGGAGACAGGGGTTTACGGGGAGCTGTTTTTT,CAISEETGVYGELFF
TRBD1,TRBV27,TRBJ2-5,-,TGTGCCAGCAAAGAGACAGGGATCCAAGAGACCCAGTACTTC,CASKETGIQETQYF